A single sample gave rise to the 30 T cell receptor beta chains below, sequenced in a study of regulatory T cells in long-lasting Graves disease. TCR beta libraries were built with iRepertoire HTBI primers and Arm-PCR of CDR3 regions. TCRdb processed the multiplex PCR reads anew with MiXCR; each CDR3 protein has one entry. Counted here are roughly 520,000 distinct CDR3 sequences, 12% occurring once; the ten biggest clones make up 8% to 10%. Regarding time point: newly diagnosed GD, antithyroid drugs for less than 3 months. TCR sequences were obtained from RNA taken from PBMCs. This same sample was also part of a study on T cells in Graves' hyperthyroidism and ophthalmopathy.

The sample here was peripheral blood mononuclear cells (PBMCs), taken at new diagnosis, from a patient treated with antithyroid drugs. The source of these receptors is a woman in her twenties or thirties with Graves disease.

This clonotype was seen a handful of times. A much larger clone sits a single nucleotide away, making a read error possible. The chain recombines TRBV28 with TRBJ1-1, with TRBD1 as a possible D gene (5 bases). Germline V lookup: CDR1 MDHEN, CDR2 SYDVKM. The CDR3 totals 15 residues. CDR3 DNA: TGTGCCAGCAGTTTATGGGAGGACCAGGGCACTGGAGCTTTCTTT. It encodes CASSLWEDQGTGAFF.

This clonotype has at least ten counts. The chain recombines TRBV7-8 with TRBJ2-1; 9 nucleotides match TRBD1. The germline V gene has CDR1 SGHVS and CDR2 FQNEAQ. This CDR3 has 16 amino acids. The J segment lost 6 bases and the V segment lost 1 base, leaving 7 bases of the junction unmatched. Here the CDR3 reads CASSLGETGGLNEQFF. CDR3 in DNA: TGTGCCAGCAGCTTAGGCGAGACAGGGGGTCTCAATGAGCAGTTCTTC.

This clonotype showed up many times. The chain couples TRBV18 to TRBJ1-2; D call uncertain. Deletions cut 2 bases from V and 3 bases from J, with 10 bases between. CDR1 and CDR2 from the germline V gene are KGHSH and LQKENI. This CDR3 spans 14 amino acids. The CDR3 region is CASSPKGADYGYTF. CDR3 sequence (DNA): TGTGCCAGCTCACCAAAGGGTGCGGACTATGGCTACACCTTC. The full variable domain, completed using reference TRBV18 and TRBJ1-2, is NAGVMQNPRHLVRRRGQEARLRCSPMKGHSHVYWYRQLPEEGLKFMVYLQKENIIDESGMPKERFSAEFPKEGPSILRIQQVVRGDSAAYFCASSPKGADYGYTFGSGTRLTVV.

For this clonotype: One base away lies a much larger clone, so this may be a sequencing read error. V usage is TRBV6-9 and J usage is TRBJ2-2, with 7 bases fitting TRBD1. Germline assignment: CDR1 MNHGY and CDR2 SVAAGI. This CDR3 has 15 amino acids. This chain's CDR3 is CASSFQGVNTGELLF. The CDR3 coding sequence is TGTGCCAGCAGTTTCCAGGGGGTGAACACCGGGGAGCTGTTGTTT.

This clonotype was counted only a few times. This sequence joins TRBV6-5 and TRBJ2-1; D is perhaps TRBD2 (6 bases). CDR1 is MNHEY and CDR2 is SVGAGI in the germline V gene. This CDR3 contains 15 residues. V was shortened by 2 bases and J by 1 base, with 9 bases between the two germline ends. CDR3 in DNA: TGTGCCAGCAGTTACGATAGCGGTTCCTACAATGAGCAGTTCTTC. It is translated as CASSYDSGSYNEQFF.

Note on this clonotype: This is likely a read error, given that the CDR3 carries no conserved phenylalanine or tryptophan at its end. This chain connects TRBV5-1 to TRBJ2-1, with D hard to call. CDR1 is SGHRS and CDR2 is YFSETQ in the germline V gene. The V gene lost 1 base and the J gene lost 6 bases, with 2 bases spanning the gap. This CDR3 is built from 11 residues. CDR3 in amino acids: CASSLINEQFL. The CDR3 DNA reads TGCGCCAGCAGCTTGATCAATGAGCAGTTCCTC.

A note on this clonotype: A much more abundant neighbour one base away suggests this may be a read error. The V call is TRBV29-1, the J call TRBJ1-1; 8 bases align to TRBD1. Trimming cost V 3 bases and J 4 bases; bases outside gene matches: 4. The CDR3 length is 13 residues. CDR1 and CDR2 (germline): SQVTM, ANQGSEA. CDR3 coding DNA: TGCAGCGTTGAGGACAGGGTGGTCACTGAAGCTTTCTTT. Protein: CSVEDRVVTEAFF.

This clonotype was observed a single time. This chain uses TRBV11-3 with TRBJ2-3, with D possibly matching TRBD1 (6 bases). The better agreement between TRBJ2-1 and the DNA end casts doubt on the J call. Germline CDR1 and CDR2: SGHNT and YENEEA. The CDR3 contains 15 residues. As DNA, the CDR3 is TGTGCCAGCAGCTTAGGGGGGCTAACCTACAATGAGCAGTTCTTC. This gives the protein CASSLGGLTYNEQFF.

This clonotype was recorded at least ten times. CDR3 in amino acids: CASSRSTIYEQYF. DNA of the CDR3: TGTGCCAGCAGCCGCAGTACTATCTACGAGCAGTACTTC. This chain joins TRBV11-2 and TRBJ2-7; no reliable D call. Per germline, CDR1 SGHAT and CDR2 FQNNGV. The V end was cut by 5 bases, the J end by 3 bases, with 11 bases between. The CDR3 consists of 13 residues.

This clonotype was detected ten times or more. The chain is built from TRBV24-1 and TRBJ2-7, with D possibly TRBD2 on 6 matching bases. Trimming cost V 5 bases and J 6 bases, with 13 bases left between them. Germline V gene lookup returns CDR1 KGHDR and CDR2 SFDVKD. The CDR3 sequence is 13 residues long. The CDR3 nucleotides read TGTGCCACCAGTGTACGGGGGAGTGGCGAGCAGTACTTC. Translated, it gives CATSVRGSGEQYF.

This clonotype occurred many times. V and J are TRBV11-3 and TRBJ2-5, with 7 positions matching TRBD2. CDR3 size: 13 residues. Germline V gene data show CDR1 as SGHNT and CDR2 as YENEEA. V trimming: 6 bases; J trimming: 6 bases; junction bases outside the gene matches: 7. CDR3 nucleotide sequence: TGTGCCAGCAGTTTGGGGGAGGGACAGACCCAGTACTTC. It encodes CASSLGEGQTQYF.

This clonotype has a count of ten or more. This chain uses TRBV7-2 with TRBJ2-7, with D uncertain. The V and J ends lost 5 bases and 6 bases respectively, with 11 bases between them. This CDR3 comprises 12 residues. CDR1 and CDR2 (germline): SGHTA, FQGNSA. The CDR3 DNA reads TGTGCCAGCAGCCAAGCCCGTCGCGAGCAGTACTTC. Translated: CASSQARREQYF.

This clonotype was seen ten or more times. V and J are TRBV11-2 and TRBJ2-1, with a tentative D call TRBD1 (6 bases). The length of the CDR3 is 14 residues. CDR1 is SGHAT, CDR2 FQNNGV, per germline. V gave up 7 bases and J gave up 7 bases, with 17 bases separating them. The CDR3 sequence: CASNINRVWNEQFF. The DNA of the CDR3 is TGTGCCAGCAACATAAACAGGGTTTGGAATGAGCAGTTCTTC.

This clonotype was observed many times. The V call is TRBV28, the J call TRBJ2-3; maybe TRBD2 (5 bases). There are 16 residues in the CDR3. Trimming shortened V by 5 bases and J by 1 base, and 16 bases separated the two germline ends. CDR1 and CDR2 (germline): MDHEN, SYDVKM. The CDR3 protein is CASSLTLDSRTDTQYF. For the CDR3, the DNA is TGTGCCAGCAGTCTAACACTGGACTCCCGCACAGATACGCAGTATTTT.

This clonotype came up many times. The chain combines TRBV6-1 with TRBJ1-5; 12 nucleotides align to TRBD1. The CDR3 contains 20 residues. Germline trimming cut 6 bases from V and 0 bases from J; bases unmatched to any gene: 15. Per the germline V gene, CDR1 is MNHNS and CDR2 is SASEGT. CDR3 region: CASRKIQGQGAVYSNQPQHF. CDR3 bases: TGTGCCAGCAGGAAGATACAGGGACAGGGGGCCGTTTATAGCAATCAGCCCCAGCATTTT.

This clonotype came up many times. The chain couples TRBV11-2 to TRBJ1-2; no clear D gene. Trimming shortened V by 6 bases and J by 0 bases, and 17 bases separated the two germline ends. Per the germline V gene, CDR1 is SGHAT and CDR2 is FQNNGV. The CDR3 covers 16 residues. CDR3 coding DNA: TGTGCCAGCAGGCACCCCGGCGGCATGGCTAACTATGGCTACACCTTC. It encodes CASRHPGGMANYGYTF. Together with reference TRBV11-2 and TRBJ1-2, the CDR3 gives the full variable domain: EAGVAQSPRYKIIEKRQSVAFWCNPISGHATLYWYQQILGQGPKLLIQFQNNGVVDDSQLPKDRFSAERLKGVDSTLKIQPAKLEDSAVYLCASRHPGGMANYGYTFGSGTRLTVV.

This clonotype was counted many times. Here the CDR3 DNA reads TGTGCCAGCAGCACCGGACAGGGTAAATCCGGCAATGAGCAGTTCTTC. This translates into CASSTGQGKSGNEQFF. The chain recombines TRBV7-9 with TRBJ2-1, with 8 bases lining up with TRBD1. Germline assignment: CDR1 SEHNR and CDR2 FQNEAQ (reference sequence). This CDR3 spans 16 amino acids. V shed 5 bases, J shed 6 bases, and the junction held 12 bases outside the gene matches.

This clonotype was observed a handful of times. The rearrangement links TRBV6-1 to TRBJ2-3; 10 bases are shared with TRBD1. This CDR3 region has 14 residues. The V segment lost 6 bases and the J segment 3 bases; nucleotides outside the gene matches: 3. CDR1 MNHNS and CDR2 SASEGT come from the germline V gene. For the CDR3, the DNA is TGTGCCAGCAGGAGACAGGGGGCGACAGATACGCAGTATTTT. Protein sequence: CASRRQGATDTQYF.

This clonotype occurred many times. The chain combines TRBV10-2 with TRBJ2-5, with a tentative D call TRBD1 (5 bases). The V gene lost 8 bases and the J gene lost 1 base, with 11 bases spanning the gap. The CDR3 is 13 residues long. Germline V gives CDR1 WSHSY, CDR2 SAAADI. Here the CDR3 reads CASGGAAQETQYF. CDR3 DNA: TGCGCCAGCGGTGGGGCCGCCCAAGAGACCCAGTACTTC.

Concerning this clonotype: This sequence may be a read error, since a much larger clone differs from it by one base. Without the conserved terminal phenylalanine or tryptophan, this CDR3 likely stems from a read error. The chain recombines TRBV6-2 or TRBV6-3 with TRBJ2-7; 7 bases are a match to TRBD1. This CDR3 is 15 amino acids long. Germline V gene data show CDR1 as MNHEY and CDR2 as SVGEGT. V was clipped by 5 bases and J by 0 bases; unmatched bases: 7. The chain's CDR3 is CASSELAGGSYEQYL. The CDR3 DNA reads TGTGCCAGCAGTGAACTGGCAGGGGGCTCCTACGAGCAGTACCTC.

Ten or more counts support this clonotype. The chain is built from TRBV28 and TRBJ1-2; possibly TRBD1 for D (5 bases). From germline, CDR1 is MDHEN and CDR2 SYDVKM. The CDR3 is made up of 15 amino acids. V lost 1 base, J lost 2 bases, and 11 bases lay in between. CDR3 sequence: CASSLYPGQNYGYTF. The CDR3 nucleotides read TGTGCCAGCAGTTTATATCCGGGGCAGAACTATGGCTACACCTTC.

The sample holds many counts of this clonotype. V is TRBV18 and J is TRBJ1-2; TRBD1 agrees at 8 bases. With 2 bases clipped from V and 6 bases from J, the junction kept 5 bases outside the gene matches. The CDR3 sequence is 14 residues long. CDR1 is KGHSH and CDR2 is LQKENI in the germline V gene. This chain's CDR3 is CASSPYRGTNGYTF. CDR3 nucleotides: TGTGCCAGCTCACCATACAGGGGGACGAATGGCTACACCTTC.

This clonotype appeared a few times. The chain carries TRBV4-1 and TRBJ1-1; D ambiguous. V lost 2 bases and J 2 bases, leaving 9 bases between the germline ends. The CDR3 consists of 14 residues. Germline assignment: CDR1 MGHRA and CDR2 YSYEKL. In DNA, the CDR3 is TGCGCCAGCAGCCAAAAGAGGAGTAACACTGAAGCTTTCTTT. Protein: CASSQKRSNTEAFF.

The gene calls are TRBV6-1 and TRBJ2-1; D gene ambiguous. V was clipped by 2 bases and J by 8 bases, with 13 bases between them. CDR1 and CDR2 from the germline V gene are MNHNS and SASEGT. The CDR3 covers 14 residues. The CDR3 nucleotides read TGTGCCAGCAGTGAATGGGCCACTCGCGATGAGCAGTTCTTC. Translated, it gives CASSEWATRDEQFF.

This sequence joins TRBV27 and TRBJ2-1, with 11 bases that match TRBD2. CDR1 and CDR2 (germline): MNHEY, SMNVEV (reference sequence). J gave up 5 bases and V 5 bases, and 5 bases lay outside the gene matches. CDR3 length: 15 amino acids. CDR3 loop: CASSLRTSGHNEQFF. In nucleotides, the CDR3 is TGTGCCAGCAGTCTGCGGACTAGCGGGCACAATGAGCAGTTCTTC.

This clonotype showed up many times. This rearrangement joins TRBV6-5 to TRBJ2-7, with 15 nucleotides matching TRBD2. The ends lost 1 base at V and 3 bases at J; junction bases unmatched: 13. The germline gives CDR1 MNHEY, CDR2 SVGAGI. The CDR3 runs to 20 residues. CDR3 amino acids: CASSYYRTSGRATLIYEQYF. DNA for the CDR3: TGTGCCAGCAGTTACTACAGGACTAGCGGGAGGGCTACGCTTATCTACGAGCAGTACTTC.

In this sample, this clonotype turned up a few times. The V gene is TRBV20-1, the J gene TRBJ1-2; a weak D match, TRBD1 (6 bases). V lost 1 base and J lost 8, with 14 bases in between. CDR1 is DFQATT, CDR2 SNEGSKA, per germline (reference sequence). The CDR3 length is 13 residues. CDR3 region: CSARVRGGMGYTF. The CDR3 DNA sequence: TGCAGTGCTAGAGTCAGGGGAGGGATGGGCTACACCTTC.

This clonotype appeared many times. The rearrangement uses TRBV28 and TRBJ1-4; 10 bases line up with TRBD1. The V and J ends lost 5 bases and 8 bases, in that order; junction bases with no gene match: 8. Germline CDR1 MDHEN, CDR2 SYDVKM. This CDR3 is built from 15 residues. The CDR3, as DNA: TGTGCCAGCAGTACGCCGGGACAGGGGAGAGAAAAACTGTTTTTT. Amino acid sequence: CASSTPGQGREKLFF. Supplemented by reference TRBV28 and TRBJ1-4, the full variable domain reads DVKVTQSSRYLVKRTGEKVFLECVQDMDHENMFWYRQDPGLGLRLIYFSYDVKMKEKGDIPEGYSVSREKKERFSLILESASTNQTSMYLCASSTPGQGREKLFFGSGTQLSVL.

There are many counts of this clonotype. The chain carries TRBV11-2 and TRBJ1-4; the D gene is possibly TRBD1 (6 bases). The CDR3 has 21 amino acids. The V end lost 5 bases, the J end lost 2 bases, and 30 bases lay between the germline ends. The germline V gene has CDR1 SGHAT and CDR2 FQNNGV. The CDR3 region has the DNA TGTGCCAGCAGCGGAAACAGGGACGACTATGCTAGGATCATCACTAATGAAAAACTGTTTTTT. Its protein product is CASSGNRDDYARIITNEKLFF.

Ten or more counts support this clonotype. The rearrangement links TRBV5-5 to TRBJ1-1; D is possibly TRBD1 (5 bases). Per germline, CDR1 SGHKS and CDR2 YYEKEE (reference sequence). This CDR3 has 16 amino acids. Between the trimmed V and J ends, which lost 5 bases and 3 bases, there was a span of 20 bases. Here the CDR3 reads CASRLGGGRMHTEAFF. CDR3 in DNA: TGTGCCAGCAGACTGGGGGGAGGGAGGATGCACACTGAAGCTTTCTTT.